Listed here are 7 T cell receptor beta chains from one sample, sequenced in a study of CD4 T cells in relation to SARS-CoV-2 and coronaviruses. The unexposed donors gave CD4+ T cells in about 2010-2019, prior to COVID-19. Clones were sequenced by immunoSEQ multiplex PCR, and TCRdb holds only the in-frame ones, with some missing. The sample holds just under 65,000 clones, roughly 93% seen once. The sample consisted of naive CD4+ T cells from PBMCs. Subset here: naive CD4+ T cells isolated by negative enrichment. The receptors derive from a human donor in good health.

The V call is TRBV6-4, the J call TRBJ2-3; tentatively, D is TRBD1 (6 bases). Per germline, CDR1 MRHNA and CDR2 SNTAGT. Between the trimmed V and J ends, which lost 6 bases and 4 bases, there was a span of 14 bases. The CDR3 runs to 14 residues. CDR3 loop: CASRAGWGPDTQYF. The CDR3 DNA reads TGTGCCAGCAGAGCCGGGTGGGGGCCAGATACGCAGTATTTT.

V is TRBV5-1 and J is TRBJ2-1; a possible D gene is TRBD2 (5 bases). The ends were cut back, 3 bases at V and 4 bases at J, with 11 bases in the middle. Per the germline V gene, CDR1 is SGHRS and CDR2 is YFSETQ. The CDR3 has 14 amino acids. The CDR3 DNA follows: TGCGCCAGCAGCTCGGGATTTACTTACAATGAGCAGTTCTTC. Protein: CASSSGFTYNEQFF. Complete variable domain (other parts from reference TRBV5-1 and TRBJ2-1): KAGVTQTPRYLIKTRGQQVTLSCSPISGHRSVSWYQQTPGQGLQFLFEYFSETQRNKGNFPGRFSGRQFSNSRSEMNVSTLELGDSALYLCASSSGFTYNEQFFGPGTRLTVL.

The chain joins TRBV5-1 to TRBJ2-3, with D unclear. The germline V and J ends were trimmed by 4 bases and 0 bases, with 9 bases remaining between them. Germline V gene lookup returns CDR1 SGHRS and CDR2 YFSETQ. There are 14 residues in the CDR3. The CDR3 DNA sequence: TGCGCCAGCAGCGACGGACCGAGCACAGATACGCAGTATTTT. As protein: CASSDGPSTDTQYF. The whole variable domain, filled in from reference TRBV5-1 and TRBJ2-3, reads KAGVTQTPRYLIKTRGQQVTLSCSPISGHRSVSWYQQTPGQGLQFLFEYFSETQRNKGNFPGRFSGRQFSNSRSEMNVSTLELGDSALYLCASSDGPSTDTQYFGPGTRLTVL.

The chain combines TRBV19 with TRBJ2-2; 7 positions agree with TRBD2. Germline-derived CDR1 and CDR2 are LNHDA and SQIVND (reference sequence). The CDR3 extends over 14 amino acids. V shed 5 bases, J shed 6 bases, and the junction held 6 bases outside the gene matches. DNA of the CDR3: TGTGCCAGTAGTGGCTGGGAGGGATCCGGGGAGCTGTTTTTT. It translates to CASSGWEGSGELFF.

The V gene is TRBV11-1, the J gene TRBJ2-7; 14 bases match TRBD2. Germline assignment: CDR1 SGHAT and CDR2 FQDESV (reference sequence). J gave up 3 bases and V 5 bases, and 3 bases lay outside the gene matches. This CDR3 is built from 15 residues. The chain's CDR3 is CASSRLAGGVYEQYF. DNA for the CDR3: TGTGCCAGCAGCAGACTAGCGGGAGGGGTCTACGAGCAGTACTTC.

The chain recombines TRBV3-1 (or the pseudogene TRBV3-2) with TRBJ2-5, with 7 bases lining up with TRBD2. Germline CDR1 and CDR2: LGHDT and YNNKEL (reference sequence). Unmatched junction bases numbered 9, after V lost 5 bases and J lost 0 bases. The CDR3 spans 16 residues. In nucleotides, the CDR3 is TGTGCCAGCAGCACCGAGCGGGACCGGTACCAAGAGACCCAGTACTTC. The encoded protein is CASSTERDRYQETQYF.

The rearrangement uses TRBV7-3 and TRBJ2-1; D could derive from TRBD1 or TRBD2 (5 bases each). Looked up from germline, CDR1 is SGHTA and CDR2 is FQGTGA. The V end was cut by 5 bases, the J end by 6 bases, with 11 bases between. The CDR3 spans 13 residues. CDR3 sequence: CASSPGDANEQFF. The CDR3, as DNA: TGTGCCAGCAGCCCCGGGGACGCCAATGAGCAGTTCTTC.